Below are 19 T cell receptor beta chains sequenced from a single sample in a study of blood T cell repertoires in COVID-19. Assay: immunoSEQ multiplex PCR; the TCRdb copy retains only in-frame clones and omits some. The sample has roughly 140,000 clones, roughly 84% seen once. Sequencing input: peripheral blood. The source of these receptors is a woman aged 50 to 65 with acute or convalescent COVID-19.

The V gene is TRBV7-2, the J gene TRBJ1-3, with D perhaps matching TRBD1 (5 bases). The CDR3 totals 15 residues. Trimming took off 5 bases at V and 3 bases at J, with 14 bases between the two ends. CDR1 and CDR2 (germline): SGHTA, FQGNSA. The CDR3 bases are TGTGCCAGCAGCCTACGGAGGGGTGGTGGAAACACCATATATTTT. It codes for CASSLRRGGGNTIYF.

The V call is TRBV19, the J call TRBJ1-5; weak D call: TRBD1 (5 bases). This CDR3 comprises 15 residues. V lost 6 bases and J lost 5, with 17 bases in between. Germline lookup yields CDR1 LNHDA and CDR2 SQIVND (reference sequence). DNA for the CDR3: TGTGCCAGTAGCCCTCCCGGGCAGGGCTATCAGCCCCAGCATTTT. Translating it yields CASSPPGQGYQPQHF.

The genes are TRBV9 and TRBJ1-6, with 11 nucleotides matching TRBD1. The CDR3 extends over 17 amino acids. Germline CDR1 is SGDLS and CDR2 is YYNGEE. V was pared by 3 bases and J by 1 base, with 3 bases of the junction left unmatched. The CDR3 DNA sequence: TGTGCCAGCAGCGACGGACAGGGGGCTTCCTATAATTCACCCCTCCACTTT. It encodes CASSDGQGASYNSPLHF.

This chain connects TRBV5-5 to TRBJ2-2, with 9 bases lining up with TRBD1. Germline lookup yields CDR1 SGHKS and CDR2 YYEKEE (reference sequence). This CDR3 contains 17 residues. Trimming removed 3 bases from V and 6 bases from J; junction bases left unmatched: 12. CDR3: CASSSGTGLAGAGELFF. CDR3 DNA: TGTGCCAGCAGCTCGGGGACAGGGCTCGCCGGAGCCGGGGAGCTGTTTTTT.

This clone showed up just once. Mismatch with germline at one junction end may stem from a read error. The chain links TRBV9 to TRBJ1-2; tentative D call: TRBD1 (6 bases). This CDR3 is 16 amino acids long. Germline CDR1 reads SGDLS; CDR2 reads YYNGEE. CDR3 sequence: CASTSSPNIGAGTIGF. CDR3 nucleotide sequence: TGTGCCAGCACCTCGAGTCCGAATATCGGTGCAGGGACAATTGGCTTC.

The V and J genes are TRBV6-5 and TRBJ1-1; 9 bases are a match to TRBD1. Unmatched junction bases numbered 3, after V lost 0 bases and J lost 4 bases. Germline V CDR1 and CDR2: MNHEY, SVGAGI. The CDR3 loop spans 15 amino acids. CDR3 nucleotide sequence: TGTGCCAGCAGTTACTCTTACAGGGGGCGCACTGAAGCTTTCTTT. This encodes CASSYSYRGRTEAFF.

The gene calls are TRBV5-1 and TRBJ2-7, with D perhaps matching TRBD1 (6 bases). The CDR3 spans 13 residues. Trimming pared 8 bases from V and 1 base from J, leaving 13 bases between. The germline gives CDR1 SGHRS, CDR2 YFSETQ. The CDR3 sequence is CASQRDNSYEQYF. The CDR3 bases are TGCGCCAGTCAAAGGGACAATTCCTACGAGCAGTACTTC.

The J gene is TRBJ2-7, the V gene TRBV2; D remains ambiguous. Trimming left V 4 bases short and J 6 bases short, with 16 bases between. Per germline, CDR1 SNHLY and CDR2 FYNNEI. This CDR3 has 14 residues. The CDR3 DNA reads as TGTGCCAGCAGTGTGTATAGCCGACCGGGCGAGCAGTACTTC. Protein product: CASSVYSRPGEQYF.

The rearrangement links TRBV5-4 to TRBJ2-3; the match to TRBD1 covers 8 bases. The V gene end was trimmed by 0 bases and the J gene end by 8 bases; junction bases not matched to a gene: 5. CDR1 and CDR2 (germline): SGHNT, YYREEE (reference sequence). The length of the CDR3 is 14 residues. The DNA for the CDR3 is TGTGCCAGCAGCTTGGGCAGGGGGCAGAGTACGCAGTATTTT. This gives the protein CASSLGRGQSTQYF.

The chain employs TRBV6-2 or TRBV6-3 and TRBJ2-3, with TRBD2 matching over 7 bases. Germline V CDR1 and CDR2: MNHEY, SVGEGT. This CDR3 is built from 14 residues. The trim removed 6 bases at V and 6 bases at J, leaving 9 bases unmatched. CDR3 protein: CASSGLVIGDTQYF. The CDR3 DNA follows: TGTGCCAGCAGCGGACTAGTCATAGGGGATACGCAGTATTTT.

The chain combines TRBV7-8 with TRBJ1-6; TRBD1 is a possible D gene (5 bases). V was cut by 6 bases and J by 7 bases, with 16 bases left in between. Germline CDR1 SGHVS, CDR2 FQNEAQ. This CDR3 contains 15 residues. This CDR3 is CASRPRGDSNSPLHF. Written as DNA, the CDR3 is TGTGCCAGCAGGCCCCGGGGGGATTCGAATTCACCCCTCCACTTT.

The chain is built from TRBV2 and TRBJ2-2; D remains ambiguous. Trimming took 6 bases from V and 4 from J, leaving 15 bases between them. The CDR3 runs to 15 residues. Looked up from germline, CDR1 is SNHLY and CDR2 is FYNNEI. CDR3 protein: CASSPFDSVTGELFF. The CDR3 bases are TGTGCCAGCAGCCCTTTTGACTCAGTCACCGGGGAGCTGTTTTTT.

The J gene is TRBJ2-5, the V gene TRBV18; a possible D gene is TRBD2 (5 bases). V lost 3 bases and J lost 1, with 9 bases in between. Germline-derived CDR1 and CDR2 are KGHSH and LQKENI. This CDR3 is 14 amino acids long. The CDR3 protein is CASSPSGSQETQYF. The CDR3 coding sequence is TGTGCCAGCTCACCCTCGGGAAGCCAAGAGACCCAGTACTTC.

The chain recombines TRBV11-2 with TRBJ1-6, with 10 bases matching TRBD1. Germline lookup yields CDR1 SGHAT and CDR2 FQNNGV. This CDR3 region has 15 residues. Trimming at V came to 3 bases and at J to 7 bases, leaving 3 bases not matched to a gene. This CDR3 reads CASSLGTGENSPLHF. CDR3 DNA: TGTGCCAGCAGCTTGGGGACAGGGGAGAATTCACCCCTCCACTTT.

This clone was counted a single time. The CDR3 DNA is TGTGCCAGTAGGACGACAGGGGGCGGCACTGAAGCTTTCTTT. Encoded protein: CASRTTGGGTEAFF. This chain joins TRBV19 and TRBJ1-1; 10 bases map to TRBD1. Unmatched junction bases numbered 5, after V lost 6 bases and J lost 4 bases. Germline V gene sequence: CDR1 LNHDA, CDR2 SQIVND (reference sequence). This CDR3 has 14 residues.

This CDR3 is CSARTARGLFF. The CDR3 nucleotides are TGCAGTGCGAGGACAGCCCGGGGACTGTTTTTT. J is TRBJ1-4 and V is TRBV20-1; a weak D match, TRBD1 (6 bases). This CDR3 has 11 residues. CDR1 and CDR2 from the germline V gene are DFQATT and SNEGSKA (reference sequence). The ends were cut back, 6 bases at V and 13 bases at J, with 15 bases in the middle.

This chain links TRBV19 with TRBJ1-2; 7 nucleotides agree with TRBD1. The CDR3 runs to 15 residues. J was trimmed by 8 bases and V by 1 base; bases with no gene match: 10. The germline V gene encodes CDR1 LNHDA and CDR2 SQIVND (reference sequence). In nucleotides, the CDR3 is TGTGCCAGTAGTATAGCTACAGGGGCGCCGGGGGGCTACACCTTC. This gives the protein CASSIATGAPGGYTF.

This clone has just one count. This rearrangement joins TRBV2 to TRBJ1-4; TRBD1 matches 8 bases. J was trimmed by 7 bases and V by 7 bases; bases with no gene match: 8. Germline CDR1 reads SNHLY; CDR2 reads FYNNEI. This CDR3 has 14 amino acids. The CDR3 region is CASNFETGVEKLFF. CDR3 bases: TGTGCCAGCAATTTCGAGACAGGGGTTGAAAAACTGTTTTTT.

The V and J genes are TRBV7-9 and TRBJ1-1; 7 positions agree with TRBD1. J lost 1 base, V lost 5 bases, and 4 bases had no gene match. Germline V CDR1 and CDR2: SEHNR, FQNEAQ (reference sequence). The CDR3 has 14 residues. CDR3 protein: CASSNRGRNTEAFF. The CDR3 DNA is TGTGCCAGCAGCAACAGGGGACGGAACACTGAAGCTTTCTTT.